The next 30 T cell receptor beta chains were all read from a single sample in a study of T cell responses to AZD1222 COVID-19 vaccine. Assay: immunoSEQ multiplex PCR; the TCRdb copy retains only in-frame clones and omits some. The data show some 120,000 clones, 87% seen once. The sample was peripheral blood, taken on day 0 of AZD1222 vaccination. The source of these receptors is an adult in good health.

The CDR3 spells CASSSLLGRDTEAFF. The CDR3, as DNA: TGTGCCAGTAGTTCTTTGTTGGGACGGGACACTGAAGCTTTCTTT. The J gene is TRBJ1-1, the V gene TRBV19; TRBD1 might be the D (5 bases). The CDR3 runs 15 residues. Trimming removed 5 bases from V and 3 bases from J, with 16 bases in between. Looked up from germline, CDR1 is LNHDA and CDR2 is SQIVND (reference sequence). The complete variable domain, with remaining parts taken from reference TRBV19 and TRBJ1-1, reads DGGITQSPKYLFRKEGQNVTLSCEQNLNHDAMYWYRQDPGQGLRLIYYSQIVNDFQKGDIAEGYSVSREKKESFPLTVTSAQKNPTAFYLCASSSLLGRDTEAFFGQGTRLTVV.

DNA for the CDR3: TGTGCCAGCAAACTCCTCGACAGCAATCAGCCCCAGCATTTT. Translated: CASKLLDSNQPQHF. The chain recombines TRBV28 with TRBJ1-5; D unclear. V lost 7 bases and J 1 base, leaving 11 bases between the germline ends. Germline CDR1 is MDHEN and CDR2 is SYDVKM. The CDR3 contains 14 residues.

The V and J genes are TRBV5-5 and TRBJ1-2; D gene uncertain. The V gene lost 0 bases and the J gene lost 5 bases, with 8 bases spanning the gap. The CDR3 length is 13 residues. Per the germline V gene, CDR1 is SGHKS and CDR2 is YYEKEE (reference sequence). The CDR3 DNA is TGTGCCAGCAGCTTGGGCCTGGGATATGGCTACACCTTC. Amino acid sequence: CASSLGLGYGYTF.

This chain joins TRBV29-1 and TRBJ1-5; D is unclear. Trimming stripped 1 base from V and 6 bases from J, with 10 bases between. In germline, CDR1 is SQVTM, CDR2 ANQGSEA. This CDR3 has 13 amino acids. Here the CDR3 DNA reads TGCAGCGTTGAAGTCAGGTCCGGTCAGCCCCAGCATTTT. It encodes CSVEVRSGQPQHF.

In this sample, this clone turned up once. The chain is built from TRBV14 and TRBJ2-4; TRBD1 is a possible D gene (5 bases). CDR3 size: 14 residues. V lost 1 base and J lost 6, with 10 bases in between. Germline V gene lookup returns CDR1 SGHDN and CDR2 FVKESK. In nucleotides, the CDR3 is TGTGCCAGCAGCCAAGTCGGTGGGGCAAACATTCAGTACTTC. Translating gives CASSQVGGANIQYF.

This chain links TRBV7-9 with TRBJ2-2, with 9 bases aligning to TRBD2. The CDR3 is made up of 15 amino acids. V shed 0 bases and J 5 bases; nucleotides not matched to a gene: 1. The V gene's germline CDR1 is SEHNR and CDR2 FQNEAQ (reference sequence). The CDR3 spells CASSLAGLATGELFF. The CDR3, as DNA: TGTGCCAGCAGCTTAGCGGGACTAGCTACCGGGGAGCTGTTTTTT. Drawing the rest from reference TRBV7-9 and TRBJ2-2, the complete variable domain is DTGVSQNPRHKITKRGQNVTFRCDPISEHNRLYWYRQTLGQGPEFLTYFQNEAQLEKSRLLSDRFSAERPKGSFSTLEIQRTEQGDSAMYLCASSLAGLATGELFFGEGSRLTVL.

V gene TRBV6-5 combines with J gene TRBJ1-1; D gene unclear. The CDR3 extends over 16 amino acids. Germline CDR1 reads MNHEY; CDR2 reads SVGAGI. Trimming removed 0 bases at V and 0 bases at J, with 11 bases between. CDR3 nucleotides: TGTGCCAGCAGTTACTCCGTCCCGGGGATGAACACTGAAGCTTTCTTT. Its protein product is CASSYSVPGMNTEAFF.

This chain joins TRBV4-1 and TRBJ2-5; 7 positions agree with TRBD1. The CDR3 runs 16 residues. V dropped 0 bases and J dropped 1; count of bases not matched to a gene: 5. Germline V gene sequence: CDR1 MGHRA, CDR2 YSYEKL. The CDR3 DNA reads TGCGCCAGCAGCCAAGACTGGGACAGCCTCCAAGAGACCCAGTACTTC. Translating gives CASSQDWDSLQETQYF.

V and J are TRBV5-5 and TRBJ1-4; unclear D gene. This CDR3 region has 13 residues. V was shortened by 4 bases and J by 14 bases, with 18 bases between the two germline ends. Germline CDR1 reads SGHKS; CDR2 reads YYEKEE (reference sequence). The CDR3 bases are TGTGCCAGCAGCCTCCCGTCGGAGGCGAGGCTGTTTTTT. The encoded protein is CASSLPSEARLFF.

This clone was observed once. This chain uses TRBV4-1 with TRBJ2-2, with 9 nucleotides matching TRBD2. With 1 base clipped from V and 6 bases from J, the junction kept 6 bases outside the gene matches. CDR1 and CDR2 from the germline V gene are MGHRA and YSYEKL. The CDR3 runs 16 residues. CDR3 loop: CASSQVDSGGSGELFF. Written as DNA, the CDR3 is TGCGCCAGCAGCCAAGTGGATAGCGGGGGTTCCGGGGAGCTGTTTTTT.

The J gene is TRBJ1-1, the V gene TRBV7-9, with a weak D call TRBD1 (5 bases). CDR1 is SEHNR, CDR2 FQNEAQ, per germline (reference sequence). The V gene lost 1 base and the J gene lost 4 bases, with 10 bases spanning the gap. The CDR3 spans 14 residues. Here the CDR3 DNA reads TGTGCCAGCAGCTTAGAAGCCAGGGCCACTGAAGCTTTCTTT. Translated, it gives CASSLEARATEAFF.

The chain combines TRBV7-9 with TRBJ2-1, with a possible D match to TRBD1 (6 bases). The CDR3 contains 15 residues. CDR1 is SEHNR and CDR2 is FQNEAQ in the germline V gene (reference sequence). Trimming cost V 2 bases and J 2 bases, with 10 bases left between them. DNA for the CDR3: TGTGCCAGCAGCTTACAGGGGATCACCTACAATGAGCAGTTCTTC. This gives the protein CASSLQGITYNEQFF. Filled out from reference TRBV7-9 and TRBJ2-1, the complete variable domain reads DTGVSQNPRHKITKRGQNVTFRCDPISEHNRLYWYRQTLGQGPEFLTYFQNEAQLEKSRLLSDRFSAERPKGSFSTLEIQRTEQGDSAMYLCASSLQGITYNEQFFGPGTRLTVL.

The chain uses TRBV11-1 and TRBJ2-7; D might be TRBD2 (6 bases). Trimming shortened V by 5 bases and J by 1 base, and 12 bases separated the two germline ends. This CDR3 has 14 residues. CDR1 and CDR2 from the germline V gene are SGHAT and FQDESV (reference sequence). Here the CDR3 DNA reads TGTGCCAGCAGCCCCGTTCGGGGGTCCTACGAGCAGTACTTC. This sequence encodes CASSPVRGSYEQYF.

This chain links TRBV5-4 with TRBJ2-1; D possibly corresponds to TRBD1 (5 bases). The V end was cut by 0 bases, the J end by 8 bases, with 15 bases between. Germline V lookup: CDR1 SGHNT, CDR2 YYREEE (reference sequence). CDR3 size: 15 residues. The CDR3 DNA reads TGTGCCAGCAGCTTGGTTAGAAAAAGGGGCGATGAGCAGTTCTTC. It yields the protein CASSLVRKRGDEQFF.

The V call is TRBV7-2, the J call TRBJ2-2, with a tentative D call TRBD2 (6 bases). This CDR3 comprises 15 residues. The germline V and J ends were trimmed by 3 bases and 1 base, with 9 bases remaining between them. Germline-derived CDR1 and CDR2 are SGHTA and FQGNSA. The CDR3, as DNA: TGTGCCAGCAGCTTTGGAGGGAAGAACACCGGGGAGCTGTTTTTT. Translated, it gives CASSFGGKNTGELFF.

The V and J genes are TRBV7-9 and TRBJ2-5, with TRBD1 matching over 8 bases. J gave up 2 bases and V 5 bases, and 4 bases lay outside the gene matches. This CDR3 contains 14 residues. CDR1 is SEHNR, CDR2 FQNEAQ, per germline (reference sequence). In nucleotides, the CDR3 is TGTGCCAGCAGCCCCGGACAGGGACAAGAGACCCAGTACTTC. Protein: CASSPGQGQETQYF.

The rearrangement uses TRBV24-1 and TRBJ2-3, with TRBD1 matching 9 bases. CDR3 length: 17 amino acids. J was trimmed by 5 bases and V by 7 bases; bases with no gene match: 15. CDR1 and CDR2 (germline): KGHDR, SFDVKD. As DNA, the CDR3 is TGTGCCACCAGAATCCCGGGACAGGGTGACAACGGAGATACGCAGTATTTT. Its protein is CATRIPGQGDNGDTQYF.

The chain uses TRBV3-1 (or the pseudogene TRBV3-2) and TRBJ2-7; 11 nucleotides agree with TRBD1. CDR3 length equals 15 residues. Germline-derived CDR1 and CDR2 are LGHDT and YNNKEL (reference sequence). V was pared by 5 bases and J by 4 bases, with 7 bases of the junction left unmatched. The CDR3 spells CASSFRTGGVYEQYF. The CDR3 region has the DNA TGTGCCAGCAGCTTCCGGACAGGGGGCGTTTACGAGCAGTACTTC.

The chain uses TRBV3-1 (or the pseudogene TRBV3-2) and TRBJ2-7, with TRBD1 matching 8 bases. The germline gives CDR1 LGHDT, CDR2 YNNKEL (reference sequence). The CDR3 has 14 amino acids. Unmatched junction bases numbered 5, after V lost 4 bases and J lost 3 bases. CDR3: CASSPRGRVYEQYF. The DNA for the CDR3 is TGTGCCAGCAGCCCCAGGGGGCGCGTCTACGAGCAGTACTTC.

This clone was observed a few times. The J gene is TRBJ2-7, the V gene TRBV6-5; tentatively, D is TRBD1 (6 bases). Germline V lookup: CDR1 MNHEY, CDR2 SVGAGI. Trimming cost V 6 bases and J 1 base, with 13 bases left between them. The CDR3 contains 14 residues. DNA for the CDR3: TGTGCCAGCAGCGCGGACAGATTATCCTACGAGCAGTACTTC. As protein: CASSADRLSYEQYF.

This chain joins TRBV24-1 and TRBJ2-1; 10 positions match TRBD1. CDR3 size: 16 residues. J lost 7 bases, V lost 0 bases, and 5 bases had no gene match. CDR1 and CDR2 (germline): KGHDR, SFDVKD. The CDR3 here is CATSDLGTGATNEQFF. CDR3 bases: TGTGCCACCAGTGATTTGGGGACAGGGGCAACAAATGAGCAGTTCTTC.

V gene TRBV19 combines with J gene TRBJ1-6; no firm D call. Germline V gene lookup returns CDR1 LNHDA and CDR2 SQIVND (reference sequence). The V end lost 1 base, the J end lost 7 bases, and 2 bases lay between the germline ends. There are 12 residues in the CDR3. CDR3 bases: TGTGCCAGTAGTATAGGGAATTCACCCCTCCACTTT. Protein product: CASSIGNSPLHF.

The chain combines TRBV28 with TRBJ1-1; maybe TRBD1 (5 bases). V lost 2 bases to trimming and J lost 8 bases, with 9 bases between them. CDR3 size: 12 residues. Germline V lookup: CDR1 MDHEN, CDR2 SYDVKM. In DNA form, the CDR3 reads TGTGCCAGCAGTTTACCGGGGACCGAAGCTTTCTTT. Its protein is CASSLPGTEAFF.

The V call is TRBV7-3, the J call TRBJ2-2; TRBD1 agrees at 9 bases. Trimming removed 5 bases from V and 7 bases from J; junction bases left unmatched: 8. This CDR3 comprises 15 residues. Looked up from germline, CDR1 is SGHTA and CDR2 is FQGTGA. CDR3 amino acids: CASSAGQGWHGELFF. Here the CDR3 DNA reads TGTGCCAGCAGCGCGGGACAGGGATGGCACGGGGAGCTGTTTTTT.

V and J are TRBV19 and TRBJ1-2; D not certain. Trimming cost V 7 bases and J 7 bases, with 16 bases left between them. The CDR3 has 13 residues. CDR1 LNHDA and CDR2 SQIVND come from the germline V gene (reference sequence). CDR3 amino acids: CASTPRAGSGYTF. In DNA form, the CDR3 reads TGTGCCAGTACCCCCCGGGCGGGTAGTGGCTACACCTTC.

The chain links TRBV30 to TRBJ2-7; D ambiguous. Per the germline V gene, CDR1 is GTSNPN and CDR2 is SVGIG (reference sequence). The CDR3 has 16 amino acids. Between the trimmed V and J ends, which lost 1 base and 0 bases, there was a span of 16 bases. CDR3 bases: TGTGCCTGGAGTGGCGGATTGGACCCAAGCTCCTACGAGCAGTACTTC. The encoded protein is CAWSGGLDPSSYEQYF.

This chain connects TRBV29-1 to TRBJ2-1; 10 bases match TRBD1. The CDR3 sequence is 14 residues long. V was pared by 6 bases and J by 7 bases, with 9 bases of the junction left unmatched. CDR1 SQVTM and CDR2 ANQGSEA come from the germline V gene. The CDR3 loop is CSVERDRGQNEQFF. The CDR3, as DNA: TGCAGCGTGGAACGGGACAGGGGACAAAATGAGCAGTTCTTC.

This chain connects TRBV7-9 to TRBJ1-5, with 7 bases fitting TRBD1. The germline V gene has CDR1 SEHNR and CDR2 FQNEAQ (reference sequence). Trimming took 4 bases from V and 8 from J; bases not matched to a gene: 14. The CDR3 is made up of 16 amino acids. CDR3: CASSSSQVGGREPQHF. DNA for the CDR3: TGTGCCAGCAGCTCCAGCCAGGTAGGGGGCCGGGAGCCCCAGCATTTT.

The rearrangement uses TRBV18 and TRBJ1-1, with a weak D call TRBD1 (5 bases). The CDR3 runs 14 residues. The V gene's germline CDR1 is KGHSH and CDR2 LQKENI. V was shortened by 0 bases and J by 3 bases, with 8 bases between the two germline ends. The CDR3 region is CASSPPAGDTEAFF. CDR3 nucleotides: TGTGCCAGCTCACCACCGGCGGGGGACACTGAAGCTTTCTTT.

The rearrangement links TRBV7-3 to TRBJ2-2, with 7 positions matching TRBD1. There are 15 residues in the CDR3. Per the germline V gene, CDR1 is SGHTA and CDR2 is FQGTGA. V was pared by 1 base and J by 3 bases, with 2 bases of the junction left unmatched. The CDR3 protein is CASSLIGGDTGELFF. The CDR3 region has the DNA TGTGCCAGCAGCTTAATAGGGGGCGACACCGGGGAGCTGTTTTTT.